A single TCR beta chain is shown here with its context. The sample comes from a study of blood T cell repertoires in COVID-19. As for the study in general: Acute and convalescent COVID-19 specimens originated in the United States, Italy and Spain. Sources were T cells, B-cell-depleted T cells, or PBMCs; the material itself was cDNA or gDNA.

In the authors' methods: The authors estimated nucleated cell counts from reference gene primer amplification. TCRdb's copy holds only in-frame clones and misses some; the assay was immunoSEQ multiplex PCR. V and J calls and clone size are those listed in that table; D and trimming were worked out from the DNA. The sample has fewer than 400,000 clones, roughly 90% seen once; the top ten hold 2.5% to 3.5%. This CDR3 contains 15 residues. Germline V gene data show CDR1 as SNHLY and CDR2 as FYNNEI. V gave up 6 bases and J gave up 3 bases, with 17 bases separating them. Seattle researchers signed up patients amid active infection and tracked them longitudinally.

Sequenced sample: peripheral blood. The chain has TRBV2 and TRBJ1-1; D might be TRBD1 (6 bases). The origin of this receptor is a woman aged 25 to 39 with COVID-19, enrolled during active disease. The DNA of the CDR3 is TGTGCCAGCAGAGAAAGCATACAGGGCTACACTGAAGCTTTCTTT. It encodes CASRESIQGYTEAFF. Complete variable domain (other parts from reference TRBV2 and TRBJ1-1): EPEVTQTPSHQVTQMGQEVILRCVPISNHLYFYWYRQILGQKVEFLVSFYNNEISEKSEIFDDQFSVERPDGSNFTLKIRSTKLEDSAMYFCASRESIQGYTEAFFGQGTRLTVV.